The 32 T cell receptor beta chains reported below all come from one sample, sequenced in a study of blood T cells in healthy people across ages. A second about 6 to 11 cycle PCR used barcoded and J-beta primers. MiXCR, applied by TCRdb to the 5' RACE reads, yields one record per CDR3 protein. Of some 1,500,000 distinct CDR3 sequences listed, approximately 43% are singletons. Sequencing input: blood. The receptors come from a woman younger than 30 in good health.

The V gene is TRBV5-6, the J gene TRBJ2-1; D call uncertain. V was trimmed by 4 bases and J by 0 bases, leaving 14 bases between them. The CDR3 has 16 amino acids. Germline loops: CDR1 SGHDT, CDR2 YYEEEE. DNA of the CDR3: TGTGCCAGCAGCCCCCTCCCTGCGATCTCCTACAATGAGCAGTTCTTC. Translated, it gives CASSPLPAISYNEQFF.

The chain links TRBV20-1 to TRBJ1-6; TRBD1 matches 7 bases. The CDR3 sequence is 16 residues long. V dropped 6 bases and J dropped 3; count of bases not matched to a gene: 11. Germline CDR1 is DFQATT and CDR2 is SNEGSKA (reference sequence). The CDR3 DNA is TGCAGTGCGGACGACAGGGAACCATTCTATAATTCACCCCTCCACTTT. Its translation is CSADDREPFYNSPLHF.

The chain is built from TRBV10-3 and TRBJ1-4, with D possibly matching TRBD1 (5 bases). Germline-derived CDR1 and CDR2 are ENHRY and SYGVKD. CDR3 size: 13 residues. Deletions cut 7 bases from V and 6 bases from J, with 12 bases between. The CDR3 loop reads CAITAGLDEKLFF. The CDR3, as DNA: TGTGCCATCACCGCGGGGCTCGATGAAAAACTGTTTTTT.

The rearrangement uses TRBV10-3 and TRBJ1-2; the D is unclear. The germline V gene encodes CDR1 ENHRY and CDR2 SYGVKD. The CDR3 sequence is 13 residues long. The germline V and J ends were trimmed by 8 bases and 7 bases, with 17 bases remaining between them. For the CDR3, the DNA is TGTGCCATCCATGGGGTGAATGCCGGTGGCTACACCTTC. This sequence encodes CAIHGVNAGGYTF.

This clonotype was detected many times. The DNA of the CDR3 is TGTGCCATCAGTGGAGCCTTAGGAGGGGCCCCGAATAACAATGAGCAGTTCTTC. Its protein is CAISGALGGAPNNNEQFF. The rearrangement joins TRBV10-3 to TRBJ2-1, with D possibly TRBD2 on 6 matching bases. The CDR3 covers 18 residues. V lost 4 bases and J 5 bases, leaving 24 bases between the germline ends. The germline CDR1 and CDR2 sequences are ENHRY and SYGVKD.

The table lists this clonotype with a few counts. The chain combines TRBV10-3 with TRBJ1-2; 9 bases are shared with TRBD1. In germline, CDR1 is ENHRY, CDR2 SYGVKD. V was pared by 2 bases and J by 6 bases, with 13 bases of the junction left unmatched. This CDR3 region has 17 residues. CDR3 residues: CAISEPGQGSSYNGYTF. The CDR3 DNA sequence: TGTGCCATCAGTGAGCCGGGACAGGGTTCCTCGTATAATGGCTACACCTTC.

The chain employs TRBV11-2 and TRBJ1-4, with D perhaps TRBD1 (5 bases). The CDR3 is 14 residues long. Trimming shortened V by 2 bases and J by 8 bases, and 12 bases separated the two germline ends. The germline V gene has CDR1 SGHAT and CDR2 FQNNGV. This CDR3 is CASSLQGEYEKLFF. DNA of the CDR3: TGTGCCAGCAGCTTACAGGGAGAGTACGAAAAACTGTTTTTT.

The chain employs TRBV20-1 and TRBJ1-1; D may be TRBD1 (6 bases). V dropped 5 bases and J dropped 7 bases, with 11 bases sitting between them. This CDR3 has 11 amino acids. The germline gives CDR1 DFQATT, CDR2 SNEGSKA (reference sequence). For the CDR3, the DNA is TGCAGTGCTTGGGGGACAAGTGAAGCTTTCTTT. Translation: CSAWGTSEAFF.

This chain joins TRBV7-3 and TRBJ2-5; 13 bases match TRBD2. CDR3 length equals 17 residues. The germline V gene encodes CDR1 SGHTA and CDR2 FQGTGA. The V gene end was trimmed by 3 bases and the J gene end by 2 bases; junction bases not matched to a gene: 6. CDR3 region: CASSLGLLAGGQETQYF. The DNA of the CDR3 is TGTGCCAGCAGCTTGGGCCTACTAGCGGGAGGGCAAGAGACCCAGTACTTC.

The chain joins TRBV6-1 to TRBJ2-1; 10 nucleotides line up with TRBD2. Trimming removed 4 bases from V and 4 bases from J; junction bases left unmatched: 7. The CDR3 extends over 16 amino acids. Germline CDR1 MNHNS, CDR2 SASEGT. Here the CDR3 reads CASSGAGGGSYNEQFF. The CDR3 bases are TGTGCCAGCAGTGGAGCGGGGGGGGGTAGTTACAATGAGCAGTTCTTC.

This clonotype was counted once. This chain joins TRBV28 and TRBJ2-1; D remains ambiguous. Trimming took off 2 bases at V and 14 bases at J, with 13 bases between the two ends. This CDR3 comprises 12 residues. The germline CDR1 and CDR2 sequences are MDHEN and SYDVKM. The CDR3: CASSLVRLGKFF. The CDR3 nucleotides read TGTGCCAGCAGTTTAGTCAGGCTAGGGAAGTTCTTC.

V gene TRBV7-8 combines with J gene TRBJ1-1; 9 bases align to TRBD1. J gave up 1 base and V 5 bases, and 14 bases lay outside the gene matches. The CDR3 consists of 18 residues. Germline values: CDR1 SGHVS, CDR2 FQNEAQ. CDR3: CASSLVARTGDPNTEAFF. The CDR3 nucleotides read TGTGCCAGCAGCCTGGTGGCCCGGACAGGGGACCCGAACACTGAAGCTTTCTTT. Full variable domain (remainder filled in from reference TRBV7-8 and TRBJ1-1): GAGVSQSPRYKVAKRGQDVALRCDPISGHVSLFWYQQALGQGPEFLTYFQNEAQLDKSGLPSDRFFAERPEGSVSTLKIQRTQQEDSAVYLCASSLVARTGDPNTEAFFGQGTRLTVV.

The V call is TRBV6-5, the J call TRBJ2-2, with D perhaps TRBD1 (6 bases). This CDR3 spans 15 amino acids. CDR1 MNHEY and CDR2 SVGAGI come from the germline V gene. V was pared by 2 bases and J by 6 bases, with 13 bases between. The DNA of the CDR3 is TGTGCCAGCAGTTACACACCACAGGGCGCCGGGGAGCTGTTTTTT. Residues: CASSYTPQGAGELFF.

The chain has TRBV5-1 and TRBJ2-3; 10 bases agree with TRBD2. CDR1 is SGHRS, CDR2 YFSETQ, per germline. CDR3 length: 17 amino acids. The trim removed 2 bases at V and 6 bases at J, leaving 12 bases unmatched. The CDR3 protein is CASSFRGLADEWDTQYF. The CDR3 DNA reads TGCGCCAGCAGCTTTCGAGGACTAGCGGACGAATGGGATACGCAGTATTTT.

The sample holds one count of this clonotype. The chain uses TRBV20-1 and TRBJ2-5; TRBD2 aligns across 13 bases. The closer fit of TRBJ2-7 to the DNA end suggests the J call may be wrong. Looked up from germline, CDR1 is DFQATT and CDR2 is SNEGSKA (reference sequence). The CDR3 is 16 amino acids. The CDR3 protein is CSARTSGGAEYYEQYF. The CDR3 DNA follows: TGCAGTGCTAGAACTAGCGGGGGGGCCGAATACTACGAGCAGTACTTC.

In this sample, this clonotype turned up a few times. The chain carries TRBV7-2 and TRBJ2-1, with D perhaps being TRBD1 or TRBD2 (5 bases each). The V gene's germline CDR1 is SGHTA and CDR2 FQGNSA. CDR3 size: 15 residues. Deletions cut 8 bases from V and 2 bases from J, with 16 bases between. The CDR3 loop reads CASDGVGETYNEQFF. The CDR3 region has the DNA TGTGCCAGCGATGGGGTGGGGGAAACCTACAATGAGCAGTTCTTC.

In nucleotides, the CDR3 is TGTGCCAGCAGTTACCCGGGACAGGGGGCCGACAATGAGCAGTTCTTC. Its translation: CASSYPGQGADNEQFF. This rearrangement joins TRBV6-2 or TRBV6-3 to TRBJ2-1, with 12 bases that match TRBD1. Trimming removed 2 bases from V and 5 bases from J; junction bases left unmatched: 4. This CDR3 contains 16 residues. CDR1 MNHEY and CDR2 SVGEGT come from the germline V gene.

This chain connects TRBV10-1 to TRBJ2-7, with TRBD1 as a possible D gene (6 bases). With 7 bases removed from V and 5 bases from J, the gap between germline ends came to 21 bases. Looked up from germline, CDR1 is WNHNN and CDR2 is SYGVQD (reference sequence). This CDR3 is built from 15 residues. CDR3 sequence reads: CASIYQGFVFHEQYF. The CDR3 DNA sequence: TGCGCCAGCATCTATCAGGGGTTCGTCTTCCACGAGCAGTACTTC.

In this sample, this clonotype turned up a few times. The chain couples TRBV20-1 to TRBJ2-1, with 14 bases lining up with TRBD2. CDR1 and CDR2 (germline): DFQATT, SNEGSKA (reference sequence). Trimming took 5 bases from V and 9 from J; bases not matched to a gene: 9. CDR3 length: 15 amino acids. In nucleotides, the CDR3 is TGCAGTGCTCCCGAGACTAGCGGGAGGGTCCGTGAGCAGTTCTTC. As protein: CSAPETSGRVREQFF.

This CDR3 reads CASSARLPNTEAFF. DNA for the CDR3: TGTGCCAGCAGCGCCAGGCTACCTAACACTGAAGCTTTCTTT. This chain uses TRBV5-6 with TRBJ1-1, with D unclear. The germline V gene has CDR1 SGHDT and CDR2 YYEEEE. The CDR3 is made up of 14 amino acids. Trimming removed 4 bases from V and 2 bases from J, with 12 bases in between.

This clonotype has ten or more counts. V usage is TRBV6-5 and J usage is TRBJ2-1; D is possibly TRBD1 (6 bases). Trimming removed 6 bases from V and 1 base from J, with 16 bases in between. This CDR3 contains 16 residues. Germline V gives CDR1 MNHEY, CDR2 SVGAGI. DNA of the CDR3: TGTGCCAGCAGCCAGACAGGAACGAGATCCTACAATGAGCAGTTCTTC. It is translated as CASSQTGTRSYNEQFF.

In its sample, this clonotype was seen a few times. The V gene is TRBV20-1, the J gene TRBJ2-3; TRBD2 agrees at 10 bases. Looked up from germline, CDR1 is DFQATT and CDR2 is SNEGSKA (reference sequence). J lost 2 bases, V lost 6 bases, and 5 bases had no gene match. There are 14 residues in the CDR3. The CDR3 sequence is CSAGTSALTDTQYF. The CDR3, as DNA: TGCAGTGCGGGGACTAGCGCACTCACAGATACGCAGTATTTT.

V is TRBV28 and J is TRBJ2-7; D uncertain. The CDR3 loop spans 12 amino acids. V was trimmed by 6 bases and J by 2 bases, leaving 8 bases between them. Looked up from germline, CDR1 is MDHEN and CDR2 is SYDVKM. CDR3 sequence reads: CASRWGPYEQYF. CDR3 nucleotides: TGTGCCAGCAGGTGGGGTCCCTACGAGCAGTACTTC.

The chain uses TRBV7-2 and TRBJ1-1, with a weak D call TRBD1 (5 bases). The CDR3 has 14 amino acids. Germline loops: CDR1 SGHTA, CDR2 FQGNSA. V was clipped by 3 bases and J by 9 bases, with 17 bases between them. The CDR3 spells CASSFGQGGTKAFF. DNA of the CDR3: TGTGCCAGCAGCTTCGGGCAGGGAGGTACTAAAGCTTTCTTT. The full variable domain, completed using reference TRBV7-2 and TRBJ1-1, is GAGVSQSPSNKVTEKGKDVELRCDPISGHTALYWYRQSLGQGLEFLIYFQGNSAPDKSGLPSDRFSAERTGGSVSTLTIQRTQQEDSAVYLCASSFGQGGTKAFFGQGTRLTVV.

This clonotype was seen once. It may be a read error: a sequence one base away is much more abundant. The chain is built from TRBV19 and TRBJ2-3; 13 positions match TRBD2. CDR1 and CDR2 from the germline V gene are LNHDA and SQIVND (reference sequence). This CDR3 has 17 residues. After removal of 8 bases from V and 0 bases from J, the junction contained 8 bases not matched to a gene. The CDR3 bases are TGTGCCAGTCGGACTAGCGGGGGTTTGACTAGCACAGATACGCAGTATTTT. It is translated as CASRTSGGLTSTDTQYF.

CDR3 DNA sequence: TGCGCCAGCAGCTTGGTTCCGGGGGCGCTCGGAGGCTACACCTTC. Its protein is CASSLVPGALGGYTF. V gene TRBV5-1 combines with J gene TRBJ1-2, with D possibly matching TRBD1 (6 bases). The ends were cut back, 0 bases at V and 8 bases at J, with 17 bases in the middle. The CDR3 loop spans 15 amino acids. Germline CDR1 is SGHRS and CDR2 is YFSETQ.

This chain uses TRBV12-3 or TRBV12-4 with TRBJ1-2, with 11 positions matching TRBD1. After removal of 4 bases from V and 8 bases from J, the junction contained 6 bases not matched to a gene. This CDR3 spans 14 amino acids. Here the CDR3 reads CASSSEGTGGGYTF. CDR3 sequence (DNA): TGTGCCAGCAGTTCTGAAGGGACAGGGGGAGGCTACACCTTC.

The genes are TRBV6-2 or TRBV6-3 and TRBJ2-5; 7 nucleotides line up with TRBD2. This CDR3 has 10 residues. Germline CDR1 and CDR2: MNHEY and SVGEGT. After removal of 7 bases from V and 13 bases from J, the junction contained 6 bases not matched to a gene. The CDR3 bases are TGTGCCAGCAACGCGGGAGAGTTGTACTTC. Amino acids: CASNAGELYF.

The chain combines TRBV4-2 with TRBJ2-7, with 9 bases identical to TRBD2. With 4 bases clipped from V and 0 bases from J, the junction kept 10 bases outside the gene matches. Germline-derived CDR1 and CDR2 are LGHNA and YNFKEQ. The CDR3 is 17 residues long. The CDR3 reads CASSRSFSGGSSYEQYF. CDR3 DNA: TGTGCCAGCAGCCGGTCTTTTAGCGGGGGAAGCTCCTACGAGCAGTACTTC.

The chain links TRBV19 to TRBJ2-1; TRBD1 might be the D (6 bases). CDR1 and CDR2 from the germline V gene are LNHDA and SQIVND (reference sequence). V lost 3 bases and J 0 bases, leaving 9 bases between the germline ends. The CDR3 runs to 15 residues. The CDR3 spells CASSIKGGSYNEQFF. The CDR3 nucleotides are TGTGCCAGTAGTATTAAAGGGGGCTCCTACAATGAGCAGTTCTTC.

The chain is built from TRBV6-1 and TRBJ1-1, with 7 bases aligning to TRBD1. CDR3 length: 15 amino acids. The trim removed 7 bases at V and 0 bases at J, leaving 8 bases unmatched. The germline CDR1 and CDR2 sequences are MNHNS and SASEGT. CDR3 DNA: TGTGCCAGCAACCCTTTAACAGGGGTGAACACTGAAGCTTTCTTT. This codes for CASNPLTGVNTEAFF.

CDR3 amino acids: CASSSNIAGELFF. The CDR3 coding sequence is TGTGCCAGCAGCTCGAATATAGCCGGGGAGCTGTTTTTT. The chain uses TRBV5-6 and TRBJ2-2; no firm D call. V gave up 3 bases and J gave up 6 bases, with 9 bases separating them. The length of the CDR3 is 13 residues. In germline, CDR1 is SGHDT, CDR2 YYEEEE.